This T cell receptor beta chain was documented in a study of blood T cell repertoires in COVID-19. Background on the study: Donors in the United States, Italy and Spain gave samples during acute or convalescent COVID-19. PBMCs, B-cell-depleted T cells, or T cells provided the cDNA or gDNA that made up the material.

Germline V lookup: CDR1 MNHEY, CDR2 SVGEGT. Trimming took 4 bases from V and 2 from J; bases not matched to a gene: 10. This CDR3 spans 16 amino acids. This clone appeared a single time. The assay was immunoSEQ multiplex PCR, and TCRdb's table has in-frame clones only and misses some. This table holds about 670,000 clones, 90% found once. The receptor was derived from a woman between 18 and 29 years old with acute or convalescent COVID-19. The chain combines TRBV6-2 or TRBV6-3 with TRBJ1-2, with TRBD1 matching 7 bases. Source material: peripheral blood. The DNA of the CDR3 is TGTGCCAGCAGTTCCCCCCGAGGGGGCTCGAACTATGGCTACACCTTC. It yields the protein CASSSPRGGSNYGYTF.